A selection of T cell receptor beta chains follows, all from one sample in a study of blood T cell repertoires in COVID-19. Produced via immunoSEQ multiplex PCR; TCRdb's table is partial and in-frame only. The repertoire holds 35,000 to 45,000 clones, approximately 91% seen once, with 2% to 2.5% in the top ten. Sequencing was done on a sample of peripheral blood. The source of these receptors is a human donor in a cohort sampled during active COVID-19. CDR3s include the opening cysteine and the closing phenylalanine or tryptophan.

v_gene	j_gene	CDR3aa
TRBV24-1	TRBJ1-5	CATSDYRGAQPQHF
TRBV9	TRBJ1-1	CASSVGKGPGIIIF
TRBV27	TRBJ2-1	CASSSGSGGYNEQFF
TRBV4-1	TRBJ2-7	CASSQEHGSRSYEQYF
TRBV2	TRBJ1-1	CASQGEITEAFF
TRBV12-3/TRBV12-4	TRBJ2-5	CASRLGQRETQYF
TRBV29-1	TRBJ2-1	CSVDGAGDSYNEQFF
TRBV12-3/TRBV12-4	TRBJ2-7	CASSRQGFYEQYF
TRBV7-9	TRBJ2-3	CASSSTGTGSRGTQYF
TRBV3-1/TRBV3-2	TRBJ2-2	CASSQRRRIRTGELFF
TRBV25-1	TRBJ2-2	CASSDSGTGGAKWLFF
TRBV10-2	TRBJ2-3	CASSRSGRTDTQYF
TRBV27	TRBJ2-2	CASRGGLNTGELFF
TRBV29-1	TRBJ1-4	CSGGGAGEKLFF
TRBV29-1	TRBJ2-7	CSVHPGGAYEQYF
TRBV5-1	TRBJ1-1	CASSQGIGTEAFF
TRBV7-9	TRBJ1-5	CASSPRGGDQPQHF
TRBV11-3	TRBJ1-3	CASSREGVGSGNTIYF
TRBV3-1/TRBV3-2	TRBJ1-1	CASSQWGGSGLTEAFF
TRBV14	TRBJ2-7	CASSQDMASGEQYF
TRBV18	TRBJ2-5	CASSRTPGQTSPETQYF
TRBV7-9	TRBJ1-2	CASSLPGQYGYTF
TRBV12-3/TRBV12-4	TRBJ1-4	CASRRGGDEKLFF
TRBV7-2	TRBJ2-3	CASSLRLGGTDTQYF
TRBV12-5	TRBJ2-2	CASGPAAGELFF
TRBV5-1	TRBJ2-5	CASSFSGGARETQYF
TRBV19	TRBJ1-3	CASRYSGNTIYF
TRBV11-2	TRBJ2-3	CASSTLAGFGTDTQYF
TRBV3-1/TRBV3-2	TRBJ2-3	CASSQVPRGGSRADTQYF
TRBV19	TRBJ2-1	CASSIQAGGPGEQFF
TRBV10-1	TRBJ1-2	CASTAGRGVNYGYTF
TRBV19	TRBJ2-7	CASSIGTGPYEQYF
TRBV19	TRBJ1-2	CASRDRGNGYTF
TRBV7-6	TRBJ2-7	CASSLGTDLTYEQYF
TRBV6-1	TRBJ2-7	CASSEPGASYEQYF